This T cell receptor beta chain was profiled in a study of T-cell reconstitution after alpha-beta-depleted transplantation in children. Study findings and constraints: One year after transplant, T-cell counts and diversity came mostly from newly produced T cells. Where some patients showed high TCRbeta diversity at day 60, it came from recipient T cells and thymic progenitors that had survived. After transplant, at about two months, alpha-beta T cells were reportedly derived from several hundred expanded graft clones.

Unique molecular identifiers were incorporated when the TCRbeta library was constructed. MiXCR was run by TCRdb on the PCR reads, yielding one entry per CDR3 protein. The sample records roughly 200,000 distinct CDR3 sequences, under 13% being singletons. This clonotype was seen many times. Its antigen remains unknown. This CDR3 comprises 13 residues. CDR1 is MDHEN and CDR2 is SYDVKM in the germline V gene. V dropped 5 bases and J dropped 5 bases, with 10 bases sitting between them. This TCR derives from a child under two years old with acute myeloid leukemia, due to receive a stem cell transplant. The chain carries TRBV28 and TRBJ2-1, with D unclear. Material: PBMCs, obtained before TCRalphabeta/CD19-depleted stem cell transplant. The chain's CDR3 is CASSVWADNEQFF. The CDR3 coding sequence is TGTGCCAGCAGTGTTTGGGCGGACAATGAGCAGTTCTTC.